These 24 T cell receptor beta chains were sequenced from one sample in a study of T cell clonality in common variable immunodeficiency. The assay was immunoSEQ multiplex PCR, and TCRdb's table has in-frame clones only and misses some. This set yields about 39,000 clones and no singletons; the top ten hold 2.5% to 3.5%. Specimen: peripheral blood mononuclear cells. The receptor set was obtained from a person aged 18 to 70 in good health.

This clone was seen repeatedly, ten times or more. The read stops 3 residues short of the end of the CDR3; the missing end is completed from the germline J gene. This chain uses TRBV9 with TRBJ2-3; 8 bases map to TRBD2. The V gene end was trimmed by 0 bases and the J gene end by 4 bases; junction bases not matched to a gene: 7. Germline loops: CDR1 SGDLS, CDR2 YYNGEE. This CDR3 region has 16 residues. The sequenced part of the CDR3 DNA is TGTGCCAGCAGCGTAGGCAGCGGGAGTGTAGCAGATACG. It codes for CASSVGSGSVADT. The complete CDR3 protein is CASSVGSGSVADTQYF.

This clone was seen ten or more times. The CDR3 goes on 3 residues after the read ends, and that part is filled in from the germline J gene. J is TRBJ1-1 and V is TRBV6-2 or TRBV6-3; 12 nucleotides match TRBD1. This CDR3 region has 15 residues. Germline CDR1 and CDR2: MNHEY and SVGEGT. J was trimmed by 4 bases and V by 6 bases; bases with no gene match: 6. CDR3 residues: CASRGQGAWSTEAFF. The part of the CDR3 DNA that was read is TGTGCCAGCAGGGGACAGGGGGCTTGGAGCACTGAA.

This clone was recorded at least ten times. Coverage ceases 3 residues before the CDR3 finishes, and the germline J gene fills in the end. The V gene is TRBV7-3, the J gene TRBJ1-2; D might be TRBD1 (5 bases). The CDR3 is 13 amino acids. Per germline, CDR1 SGHTA and CDR2 FQGTGA. The V and J ends lost 5 bases and 6 bases respectively, with 13 bases between them. The CDR3 DNA, read in part, is TGTGCCAGCAGCCAGTACAGGCTGGATGGC. Protein sequence: CASSQYRLDG. The entire CDR3 protein reads CASSQYRLDGYTF.

This clone was seen ten or more times. The CDR3 end is not reached by the read, which stops 3 residues before it; the germline J gene fills it in. The rearrangement uses TRBV5-1 and TRBJ1-2; 10 positions agree with TRBD1. CDR1 and CDR2 (germline): SGHRS, YFSETQ. With V trimmed by 3 bases and J by 6 bases, 8 bases remained unmatched. This CDR3 has 15 residues. The CDR3 protein is CASSWWGQGSDGYTF. The covered CDR3 bases are TGCGCCAGCAGCTGGTGGGGACAGGGGTCCGATGGC.

This clone was recorded at least ten times. The read ends 3 residues shy of where the CDR3 ends; the end is completed using the germline J gene. This rearrangement joins TRBV18 to TRBJ1-6; 7 bases align to TRBD1. This CDR3 spans 14 amino acids. CDR1 is KGHSH, CDR2 LQKENI, per germline. V lost 3 bases and J lost 5; bases outside the gene matches: 1. The chain's CDR3 is CASSPGQNNSPLHF. CDR3 DNA, as far as it was read: TGTGCCAGCTCACCGGGACAGAATAATTCACCC.

At least ten counts were recorded for this clone. Coverage ceases 3 residues before the CDR3 finishes, and the germline J gene fills in the end. The genes are TRBV23-1 and TRBJ2-3; 11 positions agree with TRBD2. TRBV23-1 is annotated as an ORF whose role is uncertain. There are 16 residues in the CDR3. The V and J ends lost 4 bases and 2 bases, in that order; junction bases with no gene match: 5. CDR3 DNA (partial): TGCGCCAGCAGTCCACGACTAGCGGGAATCACAGATACG. Translated, it gives CASSPRLAGITDT. The entire CDR3 sequence reads CASSPRLAGITDTQYF.

On this clone: From the germline J gene comes the end of the CDR3, since the read stops 3 residues before it. V and J are TRBV19 and TRBJ2-4; 8 bases map to TRBD1. The germline CDR1 and CDR2 sequences are LNHDA and SQIVND (reference sequence). The CDR3 contains 16 residues. CDR3 bases read: TGTGCCAGTAGATTCCCACAGGGGGAGACTAACTATGGT. Translating it yields CASRFPQGETNYG. The entire CDR3 protein is CASRFPQGETNYGQYF.

This clone was seen at least ten times. The read terminates 3 residues before the CDR3 end, so the remaining end is supplied by the germline J gene. The chain is built from TRBV29-1 and TRBJ2-1, with a tentative D call TRBD2 (5 bases). Germline V gene data show CDR1 as SQVTM and CDR2 as ANQGSEA. The CDR3 extends over 18 amino acids. V lost 4 bases and J 5 bases, leaving 27 bases between the germline ends. This CDR3 is CSVGVCHFFLAAHNEQFF. The sequenced part of the CDR3 DNA is TGCAGCGTTGGAGTGTGTCATTTTTTCCTAGCAGCTCACAATGAG.

Many counts were recorded for this clone. With the read ending 3 residues before the CDR3 end, the germline J gene is used to fill in that end. V is TRBV7-8 and J is TRBJ1-4, with a possible D match to TRBD1 (5 bases). V was shortened by 0 bases and J by 5 bases, with 10 bases between the two germline ends. This CDR3 has 15 residues. The germline V gene encodes CDR1 SGHVS and CDR2 FQNEAQ. CDR3 DNA (partial): TGTGCCAGCAGCTTAGCGCCAGGGCACAATGAAAAA. This sequence encodes CASSLAPGHNEK. The whole CDR3 region reads CASSLAPGHNEKLFF.

This clone was recorded a few times. The read ends 3 residues early relative to the CDR3; the germline J gene fills the gap. The chain uses TRBV19 and TRBJ1-2; D is unclear. This CDR3 region has 14 residues. Germline V gene lookup returns CDR1 LNHDA and CDR2 SQIVND (reference sequence). This CDR3 reads CASSMQPSTDTYTF. The CDR3 bases that were read are TGTGCCAGTAGTATGCAACCAAGCACAGATACC.

Regarding this clone: The CDR3 end is not reached by the read, which stops 3 residues before it; the germline J gene fills it in. V gene TRBV2 combines with J gene TRBJ1-2; no definite D call. This CDR3 has 14 residues. Germline V gene data show CDR1 as SNHLY and CDR2 as FYNNEI. V dropped 10 bases and J dropped 3 bases, with 18 bases sitting between them. The CDR3 here is CATFGGLPYYGYTF. The CDR3 bases that were read are TGTGCCACCTTCGGAGGGCTTCCCTACTATGGC.

In its sample, this clone was seen many times. The read terminates 3 residues before the CDR3 end, so the remaining end is supplied by the germline J gene. The chain employs TRBV6-4 and TRBJ2-3; 11 bases agree with TRBD2. Per the germline V gene, CDR1 is MRHNA and CDR2 is SNTAGT. The length of the CDR3 is 15 residues. Trimming at V came to 4 bases and at J to 3 bases, leaving 3 bases not matched to a gene. The CDR3 region is CASSGLAGGTDTQYF. CDR3 bases read: TGTGCCAGCAGTGGGCTAGCGGGAGGAACAGATACG.

This clone was seen ten or more times. The CDR3 end lies 3 residues beyond the end of the read and is filled in from the germline J gene. The V and J genes are TRBV7-2 and TRBJ2-3; a weak D match, TRBD2 (6 bases). Trimming removed 5 bases from V and 0 bases from J, with 12 bases in between. Germline lookup yields CDR1 SGHTA and CDR2 FQGNSA. CDR3 size: 15 residues. The CDR3 DNA, read in part, is TGTGCCAGCAGCCCAAGACTAGGGAGCACAGATACG. This gives the protein CASSPRLGSTDT. The entire CDR3 protein reads CASSPRLGSTDTQYF.

This clone was observed many times. The read gets to within 3 residues of the CDR3 end, and the germline J gene fills in the rest. The chain is built from TRBV7-6 and TRBJ1-4, with TRBD1 as a possible D gene (5 bases). The CDR3 runs to 14 residues. Germline V gives CDR1 SGHVS, CDR2 FNYEAQ. V lost 5 bases, J lost 8 bases, and 15 bases lay in between. CDR3 bases read: TGTGCCAGCAGCATAAGGGACGGGGGAGAAAAA. Translation gives CASSIRDGGEK. The complete CDR3 sequence is CASSIRDGGEKLFF. The variable domain in full, with the rest retrieved from reference TRBV7-6 and TRBJ1-4, is GAGVSQSPRYKVTKRGQDVALRCDPISGHVSLYWYRQALGQGPEFLTYFNYEAQQDKSGLPNDRFSAERPEGSISTLTIQRTEQRDSAMYRCASSIRDGGEKLFFGSGTQLSVL.

The sample holds many counts of this clone. With the read ending 3 residues before the CDR3 end, the germline J gene is used to fill in that end. The chain employs TRBV5-4 and TRBJ2-1, with D maybe TRBD2 (7 bases). V dropped 4 bases and J dropped 8 bases, with 13 bases sitting between them. CDR1 and CDR2 from the germline V gene are SGHNT and YYREEE (reference sequence). There are 13 residues in the CDR3. The covered CDR3 bases are TGTGCCAGCAGCCTCGGCGGGGGCGATGAG. This gives the protein CASSLGGGDE. From start to end, the CDR3 is CASSLGGGDEQFF.

The table lists this clone with many counts. The read gets to within 3 residues of the CDR3 end, and the germline J gene fills in the rest. The chain combines TRBV5-1 with TRBJ1-2; 7 nucleotides line up with TRBD1. The CDR3 length is 12 residues. V was pared by 5 bases and J by 6 bases, with 4 bases of the junction left unmatched. Germline V gene data show CDR1 as SGHRS and CDR2 as YFSETQ. The covered CDR3 bases are TGCGCCAGCAGTGACAGGGATGATGGC. Its translation is CASSDRDDG. The CDR3 as a whole reads CASSDRDDGYTF.

The table lists this clone with many counts. The read ends 3 residues shy of where the CDR3 ends; the end is completed using the germline J gene. V and J are TRBV6-4 and TRBJ2-1, with 8 bases matching TRBD1. The CDR3 extends over 15 amino acids. J gave up 3 bases and V 0 bases, and 1 base lay outside the gene matches. Germline V gene data show CDR1 as MRHNA and CDR2 as SNTAGT. This CDR3 is CASSDSTGGYNEQFF. The covered CDR3 bases are TGTGCCAGCAGTGACTCAACAGGGGGCTACAATGAG.

Concerning this clone itself: From the germline J gene comes the end of the CDR3, since the read stops 3 residues before it. The chain joins TRBV20-1 to TRBJ2-7, with 8 bases lining up with TRBD1. The junction had 13 bases not matched to a gene; V was cut back by 6 bases and J by 3 bases. In germline, CDR1 is DFQATT, CDR2 SNEGSKA (reference sequence). CDR3 size: 15 residues. The covered CDR3 bases are TGCAGTGCAGGACCGGCGGGACAGGACAACTACGAG. Its protein is CSAGPAGQDNYE. The entire CDR3 sequence reads CSAGPAGQDNYEQYF.

This clone showed up just a few times. From the germline J gene comes the end of the CDR3, since the read stops 3 residues before it. This chain uses TRBV20-1 with TRBJ2-7; 14 nucleotides agree with TRBD2. The length of the CDR3 is 18 residues. Germline V gives CDR1 DFQATT, CDR2 SNEGSKA (reference sequence). Germline trimming cut 3 bases from V and 4 bases from J; bases unmatched to any gene: 14. This CDR3 is CSASLPGLAGEWGYEQYF. Incomplete CDR3 DNA: TGCAGTGCTAGCCTACCGGGACTAGCGGGAGAGTGGGGGTACGAG.

This clone was seen at least ten times. The missing CDR3 end, 3 residues past where the read stops, is filled in from the germline J gene. V usage is TRBV20-1 and J usage is TRBJ2-3, with D maybe TRBD1 (5 bases). V was cut by 0 bases and J by 2 bases, with 21 bases left in between. Germline CDR1 and CDR2: DFQATT and SNEGSKA (reference sequence). The CDR3 runs to 18 residues. The CDR3 reads CSARDFRGRVTPTDTQYF. Partial CDR3 DNA: TGCAGTGCTAGAGATTTTAGGGGCCGGGTTACCCCCACAGATACG.

At least ten counts were recorded for this clone. The read terminates 3 residues before the CDR3 end, so the remaining end is supplied by the germline J gene. This chain links TRBV28 with TRBJ2-2, with a possible D match to TRBD2 (6 bases). Per germline, CDR1 MDHEN and CDR2 SYDVKM. The CDR3 contains 14 residues. This CDR3 is CASSLGGINEKLFF. The CDR3 DNA, read in part, is TGTGCCAGCAGTTTGGGGGGTATAAATGAAAAG.

About this clone: The missing CDR3 end, 3 residues past where the read stops, is filled in from the germline J gene. The V and J genes are TRBV6-7 and TRBJ2-3; the match to TRBD2 covers 16 bases. TRBV6-7 is an open reading frame whose function is uncertain. CDR3 length equals 19 residues. Germline trimming cut 5 bases from V and 7 bases from J; bases unmatched to any gene: 15. The sequenced part of the CDR3 DNA is TGTGCCAGCAGTCAAGGGACTAGCGGGAGGGCCGGGACATCATATACG. This encodes CASSQGTSGRAGTSYT. The whole CDR3 region reads CASSQGTSGRAGTSYTQYF.

This clone was observed many times. Read coverage stops 3 residues before the CDR3 terminus; the germline J gene supplies the remainder. The chain has TRBV7-2 and TRBJ1-5, with D maybe TRBD1 (6 bases). V was cut by 2 bases and J by 5 bases, with 13 bases left in between. This CDR3 spans 15 amino acids. The germline V gene has CDR1 SGHTA and CDR2 FQGNSA. Incomplete CDR3 DNA: TGTGCCAGCAGCTTAAGTCAGGGGAACCATCAGCCC. Protein sequence: CASSLSQGNHQP. The entire CDR3 protein reads CASSLSQGNHQPQHF.

This clone was recorded many times. Read data end 3 residues before the CDR3 end; the end is taken from the germline J gene. The chain recombines TRBV28 with TRBJ1-6; TRBD1 might be the D (5 bases). The CDR3 is 14 amino acids. In germline, CDR1 is MDHEN, CDR2 SYDVKM. V was clipped by 4 bases and J by 4 bases, with 8 bases between them. The covered CDR3 bases are TGTGCCAGCAGTTGGACAACATATAATTCACCC. Translation: CASSWTTYNSP. The full CDR3 protein reads CASSWTTYNSPLHF. Supplemented by reference TRBV28 and TRBJ1-6, the full variable domain reads DVKVTQSSRYLVKRTGEKVFLECVQDMDHENMFWYRQDPGLGLRLIYFSYDVKMKEKGDIPEGYSVSREKKERFSLILESASTNQTSMYLCASSWTTYNSPLHFGNGTRLTVT.